Below, one T cell receptor beta chain is given with its context. Germline CDR1 reads SGHRS; CDR2 reads YFSETQ. J was trimmed by 4 bases and V by 1 base; bases with no gene match: 7. This CDR3 has 17 amino acids. This sample is part of a study of PD-L1 blockade in urothelial cancer. Time point given: peripheral blood 6 weeks after treatment start. The method was immunoSEQ multiplex PCR; TCRdb's version includes in-frame clones alone and lacks a portion of them. Among 75,000 to 100,000 clones listed, 83% were seen once. Here the sequenced sample was PBMCs, taken around atezolizumab (anti-PD-L1) treatment. The chain combines TRBV5-1 with TRBJ2-2; 10 bases line up with TRBD1. The source is a man in his 70s with urothelial cancer. This CDR3 reads CASSLYGTGEGTGELFF. The CDR3 coding sequence is TGCGCCAGCAGCTTGTACGGGACAGGGGAGGGCACCGGGGAGCTGTTTTTT. Filled out from reference TRBV5-1 and TRBJ2-2, the complete variable domain reads KAGVTQTPRYLIKTRGQQVTLSCSPISGHRSVSWYQQTPGQGLQFLFEYFSETQRNKGNFPGRFSGRQFSNSRSEMNVSTLELGDSALYLCASSLYGTGEGTGELFFGEGSRLTVL.